This T cell receptor (beta chain) was observed in a study of CXCR3-negative and CXCR3-positive naive CD8 T cells. CD45RO-CCR7+CD27+CD95- cells counted as naive CD8+ T cells. TRB cDNA libraries were made by UMI-labeled 5' RACE. TCRdb reanalyzed the 5' RACE reads and collapses them to one entry per CDR3 protein, without DNA. Seen in this sample are 100,000 to 150,000 distinct CDR3 sequences; the ten most common clones hold 0.25% to 0.35%. The CDR3 consists of 15 residues. CDR1 and CDR2 (germline): MNHEY, SVGEGT. The sequenced material came from naive CXCR3- CD8+ T cells from blood. Subset of the sample: CD45RO-CCR7+CD27+CD95- naive CD8+ T cells lacking CXCR3 (TNR3-). This sequence originates from a human donor in good health. Some clones in this sample may be carry-over from other donors' samples. The rearrangement joins TRBV6-2 or TRBV6-3 to TRBJ2-5; TCRdb selects TRBD1, and the lack of DNA leaves this call unchecked. The CDR3 here is CASSTRPPTDWAQYF.